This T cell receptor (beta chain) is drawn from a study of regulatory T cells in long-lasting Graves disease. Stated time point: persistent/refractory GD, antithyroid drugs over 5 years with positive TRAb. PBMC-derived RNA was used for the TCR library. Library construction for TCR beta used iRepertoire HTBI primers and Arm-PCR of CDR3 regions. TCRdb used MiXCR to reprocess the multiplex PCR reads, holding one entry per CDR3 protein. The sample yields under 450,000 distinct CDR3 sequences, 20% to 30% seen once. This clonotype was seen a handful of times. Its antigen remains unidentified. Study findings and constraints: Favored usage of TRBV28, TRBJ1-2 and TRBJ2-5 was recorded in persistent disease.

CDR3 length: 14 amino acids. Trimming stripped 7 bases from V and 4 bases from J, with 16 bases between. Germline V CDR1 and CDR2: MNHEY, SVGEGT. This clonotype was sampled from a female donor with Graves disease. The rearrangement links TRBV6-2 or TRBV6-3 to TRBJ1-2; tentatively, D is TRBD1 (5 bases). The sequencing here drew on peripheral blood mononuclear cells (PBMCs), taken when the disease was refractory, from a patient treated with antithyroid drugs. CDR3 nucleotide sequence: TGTGCCAGCAACCTGGGGGGAGGAATCTATGGCTACACCTTC. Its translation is CASNLGGGIYGYTF.